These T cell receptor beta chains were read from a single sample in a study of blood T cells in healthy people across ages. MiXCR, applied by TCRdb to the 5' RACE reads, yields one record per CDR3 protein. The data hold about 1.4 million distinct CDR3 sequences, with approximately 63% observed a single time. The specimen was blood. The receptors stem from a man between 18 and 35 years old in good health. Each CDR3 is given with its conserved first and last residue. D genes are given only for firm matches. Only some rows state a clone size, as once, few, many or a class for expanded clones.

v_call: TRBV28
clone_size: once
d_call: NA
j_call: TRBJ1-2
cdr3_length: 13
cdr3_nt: TGTGCCGGCAGTGTACGCGGGGCTGATGGCTACACCTTC
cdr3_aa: CAGSVRGADGYTF

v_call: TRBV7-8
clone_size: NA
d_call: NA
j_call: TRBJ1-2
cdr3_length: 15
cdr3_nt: TGTGCCAGCAGCCTACACAGGGTCGGGAACTATGGCTACACCTTC
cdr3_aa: CASSLHRVGNYGYTF

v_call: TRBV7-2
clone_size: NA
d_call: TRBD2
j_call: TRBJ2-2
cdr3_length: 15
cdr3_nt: TGTGCCAGCAGCACGACTAGCGCTAACACCGGGGAGCTGTTTTTT
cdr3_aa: CASSTTSANTGELFF

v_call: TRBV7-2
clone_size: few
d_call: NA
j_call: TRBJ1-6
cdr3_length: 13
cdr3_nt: TGTGCCAGCAGCCCCCAACCGAGTACACCCCTCCACTTT
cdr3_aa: CASSPQPSTPLHF

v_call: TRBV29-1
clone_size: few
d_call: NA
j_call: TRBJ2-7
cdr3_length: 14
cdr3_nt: TGCAGCGTTTCGGTGGGGACCCTTTCCTACGAGCAGTACTTC
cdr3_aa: CSVSVGTLSYEQYF

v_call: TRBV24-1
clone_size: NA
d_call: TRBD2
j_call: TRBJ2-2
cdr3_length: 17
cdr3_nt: TGTGCCACCAGTGATTTGCAGCGGGGGGTCTCTACCGGGGAGCTGTTTTTT
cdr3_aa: CATSDLQRGVSTGELFF

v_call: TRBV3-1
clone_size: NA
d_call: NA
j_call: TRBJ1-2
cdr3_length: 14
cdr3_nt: TGTGCCAGCAGCCGACAGGAGCGGCACTATGGCCACACCTTC
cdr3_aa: CASSRQERHYGHTF

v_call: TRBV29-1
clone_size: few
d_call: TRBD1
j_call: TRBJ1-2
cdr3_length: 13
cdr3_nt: TGCAGCGCAACACCGGGACAGGGGGCCGGCTACACCTTC
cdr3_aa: CSATPGQGAGYTF

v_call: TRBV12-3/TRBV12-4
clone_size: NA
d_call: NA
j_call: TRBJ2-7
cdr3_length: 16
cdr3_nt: TGTGCCAGCAGTTTAGGGATGGGCAGGGGCGCCTACGAGCAGTACTTC
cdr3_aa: CASSLGMGRGAYEQYF

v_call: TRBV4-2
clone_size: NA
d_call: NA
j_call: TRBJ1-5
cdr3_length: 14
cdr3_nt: TGTGCCAGCAGCCAAGATCGGACAGTTCAGCCCCAGCATTTT
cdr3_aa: CASSQDRTVQPQHF

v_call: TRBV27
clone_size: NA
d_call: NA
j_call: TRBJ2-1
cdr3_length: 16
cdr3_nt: TGTGCCAGCAGTACCGGCAGTCAGCCAACTTACAATGAGCAGTTCTTC
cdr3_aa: CASSTGSQPTYNEQFF

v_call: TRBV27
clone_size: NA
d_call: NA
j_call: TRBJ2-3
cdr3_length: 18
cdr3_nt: TGTGCCAGCAACGACAGGGAGGGGGAAGTGTTTCGGGCTGATACGCAGTATTTT
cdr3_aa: CASNDREGEVFRADTQYF

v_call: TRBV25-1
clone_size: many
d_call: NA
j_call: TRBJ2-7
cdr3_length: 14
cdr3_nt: TGTGCCAGCAGTGAATACCTGAGCTCCTACGAGCAGTACTTC
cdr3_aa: CASSEYLSSYEQYF

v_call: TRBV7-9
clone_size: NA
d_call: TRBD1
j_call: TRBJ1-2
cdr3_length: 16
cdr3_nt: TGTGCCAGCAGCCCGTCGGGGACAGGGGATAACTATGGCTACACCTTC
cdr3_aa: CASSPSGTGDNYGYTF

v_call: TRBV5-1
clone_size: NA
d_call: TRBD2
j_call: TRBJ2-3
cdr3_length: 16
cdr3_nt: TGCGCCAGCAGCCCCTGGACTAGCGGGCTCACAGATACGCAGTATTTT
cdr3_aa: CASSPWTSGLTDTQYF

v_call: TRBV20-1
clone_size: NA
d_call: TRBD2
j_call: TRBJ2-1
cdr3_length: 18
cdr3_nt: TGCAGTGCTAGAGACCTTGGACTAGCGGGAAGCTCTTTCGATGAGCAGTTCTTC
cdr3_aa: CSARDLGLAGSSFDEQFF

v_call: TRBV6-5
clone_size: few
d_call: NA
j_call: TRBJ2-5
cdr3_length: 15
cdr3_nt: TGTGCCAGCGGAAGGTCACAGCGTAGTGGAGAGACCCAGTACTTC
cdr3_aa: CASGRSQRSGETQYF

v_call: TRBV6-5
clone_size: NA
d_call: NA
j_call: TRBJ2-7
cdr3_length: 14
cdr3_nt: TGTGCCAGCAGTTACGCGGGACAGCAATACGAGCAGTACTTC
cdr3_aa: CASSYAGQQYEQYF

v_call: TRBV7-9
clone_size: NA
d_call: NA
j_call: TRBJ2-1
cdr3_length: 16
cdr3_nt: TGTGCCAGCAGCTTAGACCCAGGGGAAGTTGGGAATGAGCAGTTCTTC
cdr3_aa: CASSLDPGEVGNEQFF

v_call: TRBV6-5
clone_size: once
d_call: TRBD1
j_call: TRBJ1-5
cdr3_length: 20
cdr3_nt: TGTGCCAGCAGTTCAGGGACAGCCCTGCTCGAAGTGAATAGCAATCAGCCCCAGCATTTT
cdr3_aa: CASSSGTALLEVNSNQPQHF

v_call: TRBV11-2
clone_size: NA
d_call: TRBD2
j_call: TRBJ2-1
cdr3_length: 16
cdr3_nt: TGTGCCAGCAGCTTATCGACAGCGGGGGGCAACAATGAGCAGTTCTTC
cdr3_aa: CASSLSTAGGNNEQFF

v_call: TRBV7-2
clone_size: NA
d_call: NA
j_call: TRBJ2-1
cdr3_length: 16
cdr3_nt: TGTGCCAGCAGCTTAGGTGTTTGGGGACTCGACAATGAGCAGTTCTTC
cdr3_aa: CASSLGVWGLDNEQFF

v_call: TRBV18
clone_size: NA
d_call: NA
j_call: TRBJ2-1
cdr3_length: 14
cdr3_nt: TGTGCCAGCTCACGGGGGGGGCACTTGGATGAGCAGTTCTTC
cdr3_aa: CASSRGGHLDEQFF

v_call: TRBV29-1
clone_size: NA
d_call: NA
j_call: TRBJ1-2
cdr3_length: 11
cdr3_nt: TGCAGCTCCCGGACAGTCTATGGCTACACCTTC
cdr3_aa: CSSRTVYGYTF

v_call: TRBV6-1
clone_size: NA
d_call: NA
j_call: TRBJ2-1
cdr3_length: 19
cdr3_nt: TGTGCCAGCAGACCGACCGTTGGCCGAGAGGGTATGCGTACCTACGAGCAGTTCTTC
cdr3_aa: CASRPTVGREGMRTYEQFF

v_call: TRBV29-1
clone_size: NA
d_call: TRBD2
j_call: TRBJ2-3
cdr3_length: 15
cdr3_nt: TGCAGCGCCCAAAGTGCGGGAGGGCTCACAGATACGCAGTATTTT
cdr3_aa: CSAQSAGGLTDTQYF

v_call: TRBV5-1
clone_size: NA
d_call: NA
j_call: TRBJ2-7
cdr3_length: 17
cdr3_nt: TGCGCCAGCAGCTTGACGGGGCGGCGCCAATCCTACAATGAGCAGTACTTC
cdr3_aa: CASSLTGRRQSYNEQYF